These T cell receptor beta chains were read from a single sample in a study of blood T cell repertoires in COVID-19. Assay used: immunoSEQ multiplex PCR; TCRdb lists only in-frame clones, some missing. Found here are about 300,000 clones, just under 90% of them singletons; the top ten hold roughly 1.9%. Input material: peripheral blood. The source is a woman aged 25 to 45 with COVID-19, enrolled during active disease. The CDR3 runs from the conserved cysteine through the conserved F or W. The order of the fields is clone size, D gene, J gene, V gene, CDR3 DNA, CDR3 protein. A D gene is named only where the DNA matches it firmly. Expanded clones are given a class, and other clones once, few, many or no size at all.

clone size: NA; D gene: TRBD1; J gene: TRBJ1-1; V gene: TRBV7-9; CDR3 DNA: TGTGCCAGCAGCCCCGGGACAGCCTTAGGGGCTTTCTTT; CDR3 protein: CASSPGTALGAFF
clone size: NA; D gene: NA; J gene: TRBJ2-1; V gene: TRBV4-1; CDR3 DNA: TGCGCCAGCAGCCCCACCCCAACAGGCGGATTCTACAATGAGCAGTTCTTC; CDR3 protein: CASSPTPTGGFYNEQFF
clone size: few; D gene: NA; J gene: TRBJ1-6; V gene: TRBV10-2; CDR3 DNA: TGCGCCAGCAGCCCGTCTATGAGGGAGTCACCCCTCCACTTT; CDR3 protein: CASSPSMRESPLHF
clone size: NA; D gene: NA; J gene: TRBJ1-1; V gene: TRBV7-9; CDR3 DNA: TGTGCCAGCAGCCCCGGGGGGATACCTTTCTTT; CDR3 protein: CASSPGGIPFF
clone size: NA; D gene: NA; J gene: TRBJ2-3; V gene: TRBV5-4; CDR3 DNA: TGTGCCAGCAGCAACCTGCCGGGAACGGCGGATACGCAGTATTTT; CDR3 protein: CASSNLPGTADTQYF
clone size: NA; D gene: NA; J gene: TRBJ1-6; V gene: TRBV7-9; CDR3 DNA: TGTGCCAGCAGCTTACGGACGGGAAATTATAATTCACCCCTCCACTTT; CDR3 protein: CASSLRTGNYNSPLHF
clone size: NA; D gene: TRBD1; J gene: TRBJ2-3; V gene: TRBV11-3; CDR3 DNA: TGTGCCAGCAGCTTAGGGACAGGGAAGAGAGGAGATACGCAGTATTTT; CDR3 protein: CASSLGTGKRGDTQYF
clone size: NA; D gene: NA; J gene: TRBJ1-3; V gene: TRBV5-6; CDR3 DNA: TGTGCCAGCAGCGGGCCGGACAGCCCTGGAAACACCATATATTTT; CDR3 protein: CASSGPDSPGNTIYF
clone size: NA; D gene: TRBD1; J gene: TRBJ1-1; V gene: TRBV5-1; CDR3 DNA: TGCGCCAGCAGCTTGTTATCAGGGGGAGGCACTGAAGCTTTCTTT; CDR3 protein: CASSLLSGGGTEAFF
clone size: NA; D gene: NA; J gene: TRBJ1-5; V gene: TRBV7-2; CDR3 DNA: TGTGCCAGCAGCTTAGTGGGCGGGGCCTTAAGTCAGCCCCAGCATTTT; CDR3 protein: CASSLVGGALSQPQHF
clone size: medium-sized; D gene: NA; J gene: TRBJ1-1; V gene: TRBV6-1; CDR3 DNA: TGTGCCAGCAGTGATAAACAGGAGAACACTGAAGCTTTCTTT; CDR3 protein: CASSDKQENTEAFF
clone size: NA; D gene: TRBD1; J gene: TRBJ1-5; V gene: TRBV24-1; CDR3 DNA: TGTGCCACCAGTGATTCTGAGGGGGCGAGGAGTCAGCCCCAGCATTTT; CDR3 protein: CATSDSEGARSQPQHF
clone size: NA; D gene: NA; J gene: TRBJ1-3; V gene: TRBV7-6; CDR3 DNA: TGTGCCAGCAGCCGCGGACAGCGACACTCTGGAAACACCATATATTTT; CDR3 protein: CASSRGQRHSGNTIYF
clone size: NA; D gene: NA; J gene: TRBJ1-6; V gene: TRBV7-9; CDR3 DNA: TGTGCCAGCAGCTTAGGATTAGGGGCATCACCCCTCCACTTT; CDR3 protein: CASSLGLGASPLHF
clone size: NA; D gene: NA; J gene: TRBJ2-2; V gene: TRBV28; CDR3 DNA: TGTGCCAGCCTCCTAACGAACACCGGGGAGCTGTTTTTT; CDR3 protein: CASLLTNTGELFF
clone size: NA; D gene: TRBD1; J gene: TRBJ1-1; V gene: TRBV20-1; CDR3 DNA: TGCAGTGCTAGTGTACAGGGGGCCTCTGAAGCTTTCTTT; CDR3 protein: CSASVQGASEAFF
clone size: once; D gene: TRBD1; J gene: TRBJ1-1; V gene: TRBV27; CDR3 DNA: TGTGCCAGCAGTACGCACAGGGGCTCAGCTTTCTTT; CDR3 protein: CASSTHRGSAFF
clone size: NA; D gene: NA; J gene: TRBJ1-3; V gene: TRBV5-1; CDR3 DNA: TGCGCCAGCAGCTTGGATTCCTACTCTGGAAACACCATATATTTT; CDR3 protein: CASSLDSYSGNTIYF
clone size: once; D gene: NA; J gene: TRBJ1-2; V gene: TRBV11-2; CDR3 DNA: TGTGCCAGCAGCCCCCCTGTGGCACAATACAGGGGCTACACCTTC; CDR3 protein: CASSPPVAQYRGYTF
clone size: NA; D gene: TRBD2; J gene: TRBJ2-1; V gene: TRBV12-5; CDR3 DNA: TGTGCTAGTGGTCAAAGAACTAGCGGGGGATTTAATGAGCAGTTCTTC; CDR3 protein: CASGQRTSGGFNEQFF
clone size: NA; D gene: TRBD1; J gene: TRBJ1-2; V gene: TRBV19; CDR3 DNA: TGTGCCAGTACCGATATGGGACAGGGAACGGGAGGCTACACCTTC; CDR3 protein: CASTDMGQGTGGYTF
clone size: NA; D gene: NA; J gene: TRBJ2-3; V gene: TRBV19; CDR3 DNA: TGTGCCACGCGGGTCGGTTCAGACACAGATACGCAGTATTTT; CDR3 protein: CATRVGSDTDTQYF
clone size: NA; D gene: NA; J gene: TRBJ1-3; V gene: TRBV30; CDR3 DNA: TGTGCCTGGAGCCTCCGGGACACCATATATTTT; CDR3 protein: CAWSLRDTIYF
clone size: NA; D gene: TRBD1; J gene: TRBJ1-1; V gene: TRBV4-2; CDR3 DNA: TGTGCCAGCAGCCACCTAGACAGGGACGCTGAAGCTTTCTTT; CDR3 protein: CASSHLDRDAEAFF
clone size: NA; D gene: TRBD1; J gene: TRBJ2-1; V gene: TRBV5-6; CDR3 DNA: TGTGCCAGCAGCTTGGTGGGGGGACAGGGTGGCGAGCAGTTCTTC; CDR3 protein: CASSLVGGQGGEQFF
clone size: once; D gene: NA; J gene: TRBJ2-3; V gene: TRBV6-5; CDR3 DNA: TGTGCCAGCAGTTACGTAGCGGCTAGCACAGATACGCAGTATTTT; CDR3 protein: CASSYVAASTDTQYF
clone size: NA; D gene: TRBD1; J gene: TRBJ1-2; V gene: TRBV27; CDR3 DNA: TGTGCCAGCAGTTTAGTGGGACAGGGGCGGTCTGACTATGGCTACACCTTC; CDR3 protein: CASSLVGQGRSDYGYTF
clone size: NA; D gene: NA; J gene: TRBJ1-1; V gene: TRBV2; CDR3 DNA: TGTGCCAGCAGTGAACGGAGCAGCATGAACACTGAAGCTTTCTTT; CDR3 protein: CASSERSSMNTEAFF
clone size: NA; D gene: NA; J gene: TRBJ2-5; V gene: TRBV3-1/TRBV3-2; CDR3 DNA: TGTGCCAGCAGCCTCCAGAGGGGGGGGCCCCAGTACTTC; CDR3 protein: CASSLQRGGPQYF
clone size: few; D gene: NA; J gene: TRBJ1-2; V gene: TRBV3-1/TRBV3-2; CDR3 DNA: TGTGCCAGCAGCCAAGGACACAGGGTGGATGGCTACACCTTC; CDR3 protein: CASSQGHRVDGYTF
clone size: NA; D gene: NA; J gene: TRBJ2-3; V gene: TRBV6-2/TRBV6-3; CDR3 DNA: TGTGCCAGCAGTAAGCGATTAGCGACGAGCACAGATACGCAGTATTTT; CDR3 protein: CASSKRLATSTDTQYF
clone size: NA; D gene: TRBD1; J gene: TRBJ2-4; V gene: TRBV25-1; CDR3 DNA: TGTGCCAGCAGTCGGACAGGGGGAGGAGGCATTCAGTACTTC; CDR3 protein: CASSRTGGGGIQYF
clone size: NA; D gene: NA; J gene: TRBJ1-1; V gene: TRBV11-2; CDR3 DNA: TGTGCCAGCAGCTTATATCCTAGCACTGAAGCTTTCTTT; CDR3 protein: CASSLYPSTEAFF
clone size: NA; D gene: NA; J gene: TRBJ1-6; V gene: TRBV13; CDR3 DNA: TGTGCCAGCAGCCTCCGGGTCCCGAATTCACCCCTCCACTTT; CDR3 protein: CASSLRVPNSPLHF
clone size: NA; D gene: NA; J gene: TRBJ1-2; V gene: TRBV19; CDR3 DNA: TGTGCCAGTAGTATAACCCGCCCTGCACTCCGTGGCTACACCTTC; CDR3 protein: CASSITRPALRGYTF
clone size: NA; D gene: TRBD2; J gene: TRBJ2-1; V gene: TRBV6-5; CDR3 DNA: TGTGCCAGCAGTTACTCTCTAGCGGGGGGGCGGAATGAGCAGTTCTTC; CDR3 protein: CASSYSLAGGRNEQFF
clone size: NA; D gene: NA; J gene: TRBJ2-1; V gene: TRBV11-2; CDR3 DNA: TGTGCCAGCAGCTTGAGGAGCGGCAATTCGGGTGAGCAGTTCTTC; CDR3 protein: CASSLRSGNSGEQFF
clone size: NA; D gene: NA; J gene: TRBJ2-1; V gene: TRBV30; CDR3 DNA: TGTGCCTGGAGTCAGGGCCTTTCCTACAATGAGCAGTTCTTC; CDR3 protein: CAWSQGLSYNEQFF
clone size: NA; D gene: NA; J gene: TRBJ2-1; V gene: TRBV11-2; CDR3 DNA: TGTGCCAGCAGTTCAGGGGCGCGGAGTTACAATGAGCAGTTCTTC; CDR3 protein: CASSSGARSYNEQFF
clone size: NA; D gene: NA; J gene: TRBJ2-2; V gene: TRBV9; CDR3 DNA: TGTGCCAGCAGCGCTAACTCCTTTAGTCCCGGGGAGCTGTTTTTT; CDR3 protein: CASSANSFSPGELFF
clone size: NA; D gene: TRBD1; J gene: TRBJ2-5; V gene: TRBV6-1; CDR3 DNA: TGTGCCAGCAGTGAAGAGACAGGGGCAGAGACCCAGTACTTC; CDR3 protein: CASSEETGAETQYF
clone size: NA; D gene: NA; J gene: TRBJ1-2; V gene: TRBV5-6; CDR3 DNA: TGTGCCAGCAGCTTGGCAGGCCGCAACTATGGCTACACCTTC; CDR3 protein: CASSLAGRNYGYTF
clone size: NA; D gene: NA; J gene: TRBJ1-1; V gene: TRBV30; CDR3 DNA: TGTGCCTGGAGTCTACACTCAGGCACTGAAGCTTTCTTT; CDR3 protein: CAWSLHSGTEAFF
clone size: NA; D gene: NA; J gene: TRBJ1-5; V gene: TRBV10-3; CDR3 DNA: TGTGCCATCAGTGAGTCGGACGGGGGCAATCAGCCCCAGCATTTT; CDR3 protein: CAISESDGGNQPQHF
clone size: NA; D gene: NA; J gene: TRBJ2-3; V gene: TRBV6-5; CDR3 DNA: TGTGCCAGCAGTAATCTCCGGGACTTCACAGATACGCAGTATTTT; CDR3 protein: CASSNLRDFTDTQYF
clone size: NA; D gene: TRBD1; J gene: TRBJ1-2; V gene: TRBV6-1; CDR3 DNA: TGTGCCAGCAGTGAATTATCTCTAGGGGGCCTGGGCTACACCTTC; CDR3 protein: CASSELSLGGLGYTF
clone size: NA; D gene: NA; J gene: TRBJ1-1; V gene: TRBV25-1; CDR3 DNA: TGTGCCAGCAGTGATGGCAGGGAAGCTTTCTTT; CDR3 protein: CASSDGREAFF
clone size: NA; D gene: NA; J gene: TRBJ1-5; V gene: TRBV19; CDR3 DNA: TGTGCCAGTAGTATTCTTCCAGGTGAATATAGCAATCAGCCCCAGCATTTT; CDR3 protein: CASSILPGEYSNQPQHF
clone size: NA; D gene: NA; J gene: TRBJ2-2; V gene: TRBV27; CDR3 DNA: TGTGCCAGCAGTGGAGCAGGGTTAACCGGGGAGCTGTTTTTT; CDR3 protein: CASSGAGLTGELFF
clone size: NA; D gene: TRBD1; J gene: TRBJ1-2; V gene: TRBV29-1; CDR3 DNA: TGCAGCATCTGGACAGGGGCGAACTATGGCTACACCTTC; CDR3 protein: CSIWTGANYGYTF
clone size: NA; D gene: TRBD1; J gene: TRBJ1-3; V gene: TRBV6-5; CDR3 DNA: TGTGCCAGCTCCAGGACAGGGGCTGGAAACACCATATATTTT; CDR3 protein: CASSRTGAGNTIYF
clone size: NA; D gene: TRBD1; J gene: TRBJ2-2; V gene: TRBV24-1; CDR3 DNA: TGTGCCACCGGAACGACAGGGGTGACCGGGGAGCTGTTTTTT; CDR3 protein: CATGTTGVTGELFF
clone size: NA; D gene: NA; J gene: TRBJ1-5; V gene: TRBV6-6; CDR3 DNA: TGTGCCAGCAATCAACAGGGAAGGGGCAATCAGCCCCAGCATTTT; CDR3 protein: CASNQQGRGNQPQHF